Included here is one TCR beta chain sequence, with context. Using immunoSEQ multiplex PCR, the repertoire was profiled, and TCRdb retains in-frame clones only, with some absent. The sample yields 280,000 or so clones, 85% to 90% seen once. This record comes from a study of cytomegalovirus exposure and HLA in healthy donors. CDR1 is SGHVS and CDR2 is FQNEAQ in the germline V gene. V lost 5 bases to trimming and J lost 1 base; unmatched junction nucleotides: 8. This CDR3 is 16 amino acids long. Material: PBMCs. This receptor was taken from a woman younger than 35 in good health and CMV-seronegative. This sequence joins TRBV7-8 and TRBJ2-5; 9 bases match TRBD1. The CDR3 DNA follows: TGTGCCAGCAGCCCCCCGGACAGGGGATTCCAAGAGACCCAGTACTTC. As protein: CASSPPDRGFQETQYF. The full variable domain, completed using reference TRBV7-8 and TRBJ2-5, is GAGVSQSPRYKVAKRGQDVALRCDPISGHVSLFWYQQALGQGPEFLTYFQNEAQLDKSGLPSDRFFAERPEGSVSTLKIQRTQQEDSAVYLCASSPPDRGFQETQYFGPGTRLLVL.